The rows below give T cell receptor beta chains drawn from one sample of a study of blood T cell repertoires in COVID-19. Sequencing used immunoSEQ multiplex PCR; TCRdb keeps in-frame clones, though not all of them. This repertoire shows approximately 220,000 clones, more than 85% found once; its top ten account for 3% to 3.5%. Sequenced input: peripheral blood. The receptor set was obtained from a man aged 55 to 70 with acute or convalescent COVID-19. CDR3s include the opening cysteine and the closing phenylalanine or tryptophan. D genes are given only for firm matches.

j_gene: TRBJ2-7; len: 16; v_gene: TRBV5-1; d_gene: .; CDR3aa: CASSLGEGGTSYEQYF
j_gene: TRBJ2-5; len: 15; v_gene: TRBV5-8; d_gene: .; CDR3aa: CASSSPRRGQETQYF
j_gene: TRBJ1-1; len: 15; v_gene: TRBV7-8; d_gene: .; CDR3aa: CASSSALQANTEAFF
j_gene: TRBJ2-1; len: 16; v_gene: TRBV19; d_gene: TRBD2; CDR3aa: CASRKSGTSGYNEQFF
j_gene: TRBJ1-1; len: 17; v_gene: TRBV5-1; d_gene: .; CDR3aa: CASSLGLLRHPNTEAFF
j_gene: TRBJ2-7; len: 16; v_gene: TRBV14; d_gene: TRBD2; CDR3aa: CASSQRRGLRVAEQYF
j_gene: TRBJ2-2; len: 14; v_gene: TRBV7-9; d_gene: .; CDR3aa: CASSFGLNTGELFF
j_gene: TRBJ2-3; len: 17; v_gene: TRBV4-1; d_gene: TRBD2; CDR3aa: CASSQERLAGETDTQYF
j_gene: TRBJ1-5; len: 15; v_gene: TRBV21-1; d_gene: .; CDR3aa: CASSSRTSSNQPQHF
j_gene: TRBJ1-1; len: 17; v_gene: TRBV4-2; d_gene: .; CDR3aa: CASSQGSFGQTNTEAFF
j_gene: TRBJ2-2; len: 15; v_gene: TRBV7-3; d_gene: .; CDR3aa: CASSLTSGLTGELFF
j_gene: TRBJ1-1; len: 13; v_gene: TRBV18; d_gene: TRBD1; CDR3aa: CASSAGTGSEAFF
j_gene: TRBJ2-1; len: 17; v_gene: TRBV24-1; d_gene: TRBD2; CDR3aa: CATSDPLAGGFYNEQFF